The clone carrying this T cell receptor beta chain was detected a few times. Its antigen is unidentified. The data belong to a study of graft-versus-host responses after intestinal transplantation. Study as a whole: Uniformly, recipients were administered anti-thymocyte globulin induction with subsequent tacrolimus and steroids for about 3 years. General study results and limits: GvH clones occurred in recipient marrow; some first appeared in ileum or blood.

Data came from immunoSEQ multiplex PCR; TCRdb stores just in-frame clones and leaves some out. The data hold about 70,000 clones, with 85% to 90% observed a single time. From germline, CDR1 is WSHSY and CDR2 SAAADI. The CDR3 has 14 amino acids. Trimming removed 0 bases from V and 6 bases from J, with 10 bases in between. The chain links TRBV10-2 to TRBJ2-3; no definite D call. This clonotype originated in a human donor who was the organ donor for an intestinal transplant. Sequencing used unstimulated CD8+ T cells sorted from spleen or lymph node cells, obtained before transplant. The CDR3 here is CASSESRVGDTQYF. DNA for the CDR3: TGCGCCAGCAGTGAGTCCCGGGTCGGGGATACGCAGTATTTT.